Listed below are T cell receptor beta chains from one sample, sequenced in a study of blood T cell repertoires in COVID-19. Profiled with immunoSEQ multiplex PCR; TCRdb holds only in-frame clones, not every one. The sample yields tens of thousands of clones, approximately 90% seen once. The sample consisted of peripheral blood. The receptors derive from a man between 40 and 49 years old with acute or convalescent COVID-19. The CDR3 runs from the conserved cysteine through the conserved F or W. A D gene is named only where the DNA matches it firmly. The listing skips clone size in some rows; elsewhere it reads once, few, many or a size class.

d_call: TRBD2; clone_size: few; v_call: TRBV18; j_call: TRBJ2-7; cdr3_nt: TGTGCCAGCTCACCGGGACTAGCGGGAGTTGAGCAGTACTTC; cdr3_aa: CASSPGLAGVEQYF
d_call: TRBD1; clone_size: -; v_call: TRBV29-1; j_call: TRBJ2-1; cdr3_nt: TGCAGCGTTGAGGGACAGGCCAGCTCCTACAATGAGCAGTTCTTC; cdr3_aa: CSVEGQASSYNEQFF
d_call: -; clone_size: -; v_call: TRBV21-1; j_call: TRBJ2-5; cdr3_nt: TGTGCCAGCAGCGGCCCACAGGGAAACGAGACCCAGTACTTC; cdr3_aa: CASSGPQGNETQYF
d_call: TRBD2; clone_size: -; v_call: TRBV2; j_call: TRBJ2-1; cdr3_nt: TGTGCCAGCAGTGAACTTTTTCTAGCGGGAGGCGTATCCTACAATGAGCAGTTCTTC; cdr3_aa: CASSELFLAGGVSYNEQFF
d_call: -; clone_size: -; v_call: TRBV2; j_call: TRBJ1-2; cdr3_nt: TGTGCCAGCAGTGTTGGGGGGGCGGACTATGGCTACACCTTC; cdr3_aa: CASSVGGADYGYTF
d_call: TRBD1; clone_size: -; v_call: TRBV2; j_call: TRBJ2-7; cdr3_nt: TGTGCCAGCTCCAGACAGGGGGCGGCAGACGAGCAGTACTTC; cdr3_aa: CASSRQGAADEQYF
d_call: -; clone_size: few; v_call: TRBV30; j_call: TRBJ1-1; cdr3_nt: TGTGCCTGGACTCTAAGCCCCCTGCAGGGATCTGAAGCTTTCTTT; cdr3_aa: CAWTLSPLQGSEAFF
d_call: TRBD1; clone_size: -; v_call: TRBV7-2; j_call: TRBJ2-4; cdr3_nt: TGTGCCAGCAGCTTAGTGGGACAGGGAGCGACCGGAACCAAAAACATTCAGTACTTC; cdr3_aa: CASSLVGQGATGTKNIQYF
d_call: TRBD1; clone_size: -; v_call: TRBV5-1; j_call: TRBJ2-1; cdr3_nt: TGCGCCAGCAGCTTGGCCACAACCACACAGGGGGCCTTTAATGAGCAGTTCTTC; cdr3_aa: CASSLATTTQGAFNEQFF
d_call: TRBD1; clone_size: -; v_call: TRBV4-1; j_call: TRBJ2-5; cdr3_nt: TGCGCCAGTCCCCGGGACAGCCAAGAGACCCAGTACTTC; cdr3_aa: CASPRDSQETQYF
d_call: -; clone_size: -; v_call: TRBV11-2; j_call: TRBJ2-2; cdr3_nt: TGTGCCAGCAGCTTAGTAGAGGACACCGGGGAGCTGTTTTTT; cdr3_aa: CASSLVEDTGELFF
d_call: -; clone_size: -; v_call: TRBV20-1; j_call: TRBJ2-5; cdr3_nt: TGCAGTGCTACCGGGGAGACCCAGTACTTC; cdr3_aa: CSATGETQYF
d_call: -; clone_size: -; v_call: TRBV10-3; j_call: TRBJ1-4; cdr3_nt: TGTGCCATCAGTGAGTCACGGGTTTCGGAAAAACTGTTTTTT; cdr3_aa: CAISESRVSEKLFF
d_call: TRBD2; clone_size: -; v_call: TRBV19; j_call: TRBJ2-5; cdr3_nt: TGTGCCAGTAGCAGCGGGACTCCAGGGAAGACCCAGTACTTC; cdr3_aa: CASSSGTPGKTQYF
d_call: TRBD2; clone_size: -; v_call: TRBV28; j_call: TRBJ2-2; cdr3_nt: TGTGCCAGCACCCAACGGGACTACGGGAGGGCGAACACCGGGGAGCTGTTTTTT; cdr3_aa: CASTQRDYGRANTGELFF
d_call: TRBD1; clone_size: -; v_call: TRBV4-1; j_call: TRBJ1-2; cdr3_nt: TGCGCCAGCAGCCCGACTGCCTCCGGGACAGGACAAAGCCACTATGGCTACACCTTC; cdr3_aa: CASSPTASGTGQSHYGYTF
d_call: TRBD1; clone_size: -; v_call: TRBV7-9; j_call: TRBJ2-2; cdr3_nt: TGTGCCAGCAGCTCTTTTTCGGGACAGGGTAACACCGGGGAGCTGTTTTTT; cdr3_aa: CASSSFSGQGNTGELFF
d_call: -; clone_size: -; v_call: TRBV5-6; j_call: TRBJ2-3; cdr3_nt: TGTGCCAGCAGTCCCAGGGTCGGGGATACGCAGTATTTT; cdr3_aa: CASSPRVGDTQYF
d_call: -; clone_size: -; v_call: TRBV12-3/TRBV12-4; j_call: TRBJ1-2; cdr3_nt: TGTGCCAGCAGCAGGCAGAACTATGGCTACACCTTC; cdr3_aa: CASSRQNYGYTF
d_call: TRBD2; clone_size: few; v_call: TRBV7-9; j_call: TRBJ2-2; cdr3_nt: TGTGCCAGCAGCGCCCCCGGGGGGGCAGCGAACACCGGGGAGCTGTTTTTT; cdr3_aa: CASSAPGGAANTGELFF
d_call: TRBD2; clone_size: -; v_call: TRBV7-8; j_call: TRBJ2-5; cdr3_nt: TGTGCCAGCAGCTTCCAGCGGGAGGGGAGGATCCAAGAGACCCAGTACTTC; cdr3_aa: CASSFQREGRIQETQYF
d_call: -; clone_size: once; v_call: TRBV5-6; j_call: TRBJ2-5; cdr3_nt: TGTGCCAGCAGCTTGGGGCTAGAGACCCAGTACTTC; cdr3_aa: CASSLGLETQYF
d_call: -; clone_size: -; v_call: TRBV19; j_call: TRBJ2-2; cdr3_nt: TGTGCCAGTAGGCCCACAGGGACCGGGGAGCTGTTTTTT; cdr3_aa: CASRPTGTGELFF
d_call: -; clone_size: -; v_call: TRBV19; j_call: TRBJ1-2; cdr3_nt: TGTGCCAGTAGTATCTCGGTCTATGGCTACACCTTC; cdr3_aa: CASSISVYGYTF
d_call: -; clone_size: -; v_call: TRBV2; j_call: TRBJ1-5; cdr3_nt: TGTGCCAGCCGAACGGACAATAGCAATCAGCCCCAGCATTTT; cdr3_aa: CASRTDNSNQPQHF
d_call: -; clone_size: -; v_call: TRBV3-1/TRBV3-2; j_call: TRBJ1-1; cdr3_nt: TGTGCCAGCAGTCCCGACACTCCCCATGGAGCTTTCTTT; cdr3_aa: CASSPDTPHGAFF
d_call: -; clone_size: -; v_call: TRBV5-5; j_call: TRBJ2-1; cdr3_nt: TGTGCCAGCAGCTCCTTTGCCGGGTTCTCCTACAATGAGCAGTTCTTC; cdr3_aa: CASSSFAGFSYNEQFF
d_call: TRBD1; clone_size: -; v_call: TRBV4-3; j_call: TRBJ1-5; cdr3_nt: TGCGCCAGCAGCCAAGCCCTCGGACAGGGCTATCAGCCCCAGCATTTT; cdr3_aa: CASSQALGQGYQPQHF
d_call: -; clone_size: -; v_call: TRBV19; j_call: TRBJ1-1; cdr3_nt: TGTGCCAGTAGTAATACAGCGAACACTGAAGCTTTCTTT; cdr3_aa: CASSNTANTEAFF
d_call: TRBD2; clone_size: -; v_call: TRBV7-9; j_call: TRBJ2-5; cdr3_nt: TGTGCCAGCAGCCCCCCGGGCGGGAGAGCGGAAGAGACCCAGTACTTC; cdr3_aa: CASSPPGGRAEETQYF
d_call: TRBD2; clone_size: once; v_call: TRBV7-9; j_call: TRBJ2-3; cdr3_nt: TGTGCCAGCAGCTTGGCCGAGACTAGCGGGACGACAGATACGCAGTATTTT; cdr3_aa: CASSLAETSGTTDTQYF
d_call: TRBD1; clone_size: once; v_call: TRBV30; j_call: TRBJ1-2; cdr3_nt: TGTGCCTGGAGTGACGGACAGGGGTTTTATGGCTACACCTTC; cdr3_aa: CAWSDGQGFYGYTF
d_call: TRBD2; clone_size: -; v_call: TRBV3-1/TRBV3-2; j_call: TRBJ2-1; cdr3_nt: TGTGCCAGCAGTTCCCCGGGGGGAGGCCCATACAATGAGCAGTTCTTC; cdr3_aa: CASSSPGGGPYNEQFF
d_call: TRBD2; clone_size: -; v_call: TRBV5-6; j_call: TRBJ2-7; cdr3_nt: TGTGCCAGCAGCAAGGGACTAGCGGGGACGTACTACGAGCAGTACTTC; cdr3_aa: CASSKGLAGTYYEQYF
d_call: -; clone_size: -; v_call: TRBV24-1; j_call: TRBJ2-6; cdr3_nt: TGTGCCACCAGCCCCCATCTTGGAGATACAACCCCTGGGGCCAACGTCCTGACTTTC; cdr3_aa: CATSPHLGDTTPGANVLTF
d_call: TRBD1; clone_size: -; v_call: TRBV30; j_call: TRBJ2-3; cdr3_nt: TGTGCCTGGAGTGTTAATACAGGGGCGGCAGATACGCAGTATTTT; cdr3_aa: CAWSVNTGAADTQYF
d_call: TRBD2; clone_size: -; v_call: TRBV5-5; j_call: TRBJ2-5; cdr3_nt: TGTGCCAGCAGCGACCTACTAGCGGGAGGGCCGGGGGGAGAGACCCAGTACTTC; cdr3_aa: CASSDLLAGGPGGETQYF
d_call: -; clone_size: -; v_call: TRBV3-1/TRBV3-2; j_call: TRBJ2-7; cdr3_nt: TGTGCCAGCAGCCCGGAGGGCCCTCCCTACGAGCAGTACTTC; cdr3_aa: CASSPEGPPYEQYF
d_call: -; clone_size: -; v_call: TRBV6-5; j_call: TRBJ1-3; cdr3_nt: TGTGCCAGCAGTTACCAAGATCCGGGCTCTGGAAACACCATATATTTT; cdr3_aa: CASSYQDPGSGNTIYF
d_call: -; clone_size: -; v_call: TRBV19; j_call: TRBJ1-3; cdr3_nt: TGTGCCAGTAGTCAGGGAACTGGAAACACCATATATTTT; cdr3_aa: CASSQGTGNTIYF